Listed below are T cell receptor beta chains from one sample, sequenced in a study of identical twins. Each CDR3 protein gets one entry after TCRdb re-called the 5' RACE reads with MiXCR. The sample records about 700,000 distinct CDR3 sequences, roughly 6% being singletons. Material for sequencing was naive T cells sorted from blood. These receptors were obtained from a man aged 18 to 29 in good health. The CDR3 runs from the conserved cysteine through the conserved F or W. D genes are given only for firm matches. Rows may omit the clone size; those that give it use once, few, many or a size class.

TRBV29-1	.	TRBJ2-5	.	TGCAGCGTTGATGGTGCAAGAAGGTCTCAGTACTTC	CSVDGARRSQYF
TRBV5-1	few	TRBJ2-5	TRBD2	TGCGCCAGCAGCTTGGGGCTAGCGGGGGCCCTCCAAGAGACCCAGTACTTC	CASSLGLAGALQETQYF
TRBV29-1	many	TRBJ2-1	TRBD2	TGCAGCGTTGGACTAGCCCAGACCTACAATGAGCAGTTCTTC	CSVGLAQTYNEQFF
TRBV7-8	.	TRBJ2-2	.	TGTGCCAGCGGGGATTTTAACGGGGAGCTGTTTTTT	CASGDFNGELFF
TRBV30	few	TRBJ2-3	.	TGTGCCTGGAGGGGCTTGGCAGATACGCAGTATTTT	CAWRGLADTQYF
TRBV5-5	few	TRBJ2-6	.	TGTGCCAGCAGCTCCGCCACCGCTGGGGCCAACGTCCTGACTTTC	CASSSATAGANVLTF
TRBV29-1	many	TRBJ2-3	.	TGCAGCGTTGAGGGGGCCTTCACAGATACGCAGTATTTT	CSVEGAFTDTQYF
TRBV7-3	.	TRBJ2-3	TRBD2	TGTGCCAGCAGCTTAACGTGGGGACTAACCACAGATACGCAGTATTTT	CASSLTWGLTTDTQYF
TRBV5-1	few	TRBJ1-1	.	TGCGCCAGCAGCTTTTCACAGAACATAGGGGACACTGAAGCTTTCTTT	CASSFSQNIGDTEAFF
TRBV30	.	TRBJ2-1	TRBD2	TGTGCCTGGTCTACTGAGCGGGACTACAATGAGCAGTTCTTC	CAWSTERDYNEQFF
TRBV12-3/TRBV12-4	many	TRBJ2-7	TRBD2	TGTGCCAGCAGTCAGGGACTAGCCCCATTCTTC	CASSQGLAPFF
TRBV30	few	TRBJ1-1	.	TGTGCCTGGATACGGCAGCTGAACACTGAAGCTTTCTTT	CAWIRQLNTEAFF
TRBV20-1	few	TRBJ2-1	TRBD2	TGCAGTGCAAAGGACGGTGGTAGCGGGAACTACAATGAGCAGTTCTTC	CSAKDGGSGNYNEQFF
TRBV7-8	.	TRBJ2-1	.	TGTGCCAGCAGCCCCCAGCTTCGCCACAATGAGCAGTTCTTC	CASSPQLRHNEQFF
TRBV7-8	few	TRBJ2-1	.	TGTGCCAGCAGCTCCCTGGGCCCGACGGGGGAGCAGTTCTTC	CASSSLGPTGEQFF
TRBV20-1	many	TRBJ2-7	.	TGCAGTGCTAGATCCCGCTGGGCCTACGAGCAGTACTTC	CSARSRWAYEQYF
TRBV18	.	TRBJ1-4	.	TGTGCCAGCTCACCCCGGGAGGGTGAAAAACTGTTTTTT	CASSPREGEKLFF
TRBV18	.	TRBJ2-2	.	TGTGCCAGCTCATCTAGTCAACCCTCGAACACCGGGGAGCTGTTTTTT	CASSSSQPSNTGELFF
TRBV6-1	.	TRBJ2-3	.	TGTGCCAGCAGCAGACAGCACACAGATACGCAGTATTTT	CASSRQHTDTQYF
TRBV27	many	TRBJ2-3	.	TGTGCCAGCAGAGTGCTAGGGGCGACAGATACGCAGTATTTT	CASRVLGATDTQYF
TRBV7-9	.	TRBJ2-3	.	TGTGCCAGCCAATCGCCAGGGGGCACAGATACGCAGTATTTT	CASQSPGGTDTQYF
TRBV29-1	many	TRBJ2-1	.	TGCAGCGTAGAGTTAGGGGGGGTGCAGTTCTTC	CSVELGGVQFF
TRBV7-2	many	TRBJ2-1	.	TGTGCCAGCAGACGTGATTCCCGGGAGCAGTTCTTC	CASRRDSREQFF
TRBV27	many	TRBJ2-1	TRBD2	TGTGCCAGCAGTTTCTCCGGACTAGCCGTCAATGAGCAGTTCTTC	CASSFSGLAVNEQFF
TRBV7-9	.	TRBJ2-3	TRBD2	TGTGCCAGCAGCTATACTTTAGCGGGAGAGGAGGCAGATACGCAGTATTTT	CASSYTLAGEEADTQYF
TRBV11-3	.	TRBJ2-1	TRBD2	TGTGCCAGCAGCTTAGTGGGCGGGAGGGCGAGGAATGAGCAGTTCTTC	CASSLVGGRARNEQFF
TRBV13	few	TRBJ2-5	.	TGTGCCAGCAGCTTAACAGGGTCGGGTCAAGAGACCCAGTACTTC	CASSLTGSGQETQYF
TRBV5-1	many	TRBJ1-1	TRBD1	TGCGCCAGCAGCTCTCCGGGACAGGGGACTGAAGCTTTCTTT	CASSSPGQGTEAFF
TRBV20-1	many	TRBJ2-1	.	TGCAGTGCTAGAGATCGGGTGACCTATGAGCAGTTCTTC	CSARDRVTYEQFF
TRBV20-1	.	TRBJ2-1	TRBD2	TGCAGTGCTAGAGGCGGGAGGGGCTTCAATGAGCAGTTCTTC	CSARGGRGFNEQFF
TRBV4-1	many	TRBJ1-2	.	TGCGCCAGCAGCCAAGATTCGGCAGGTGGCTACACCTTC	CASSQDSAGGYTF
TRBV5-1	many	TRBJ2-1	TRBD2	TGCGCCAGCAGCGGACCGCTAGCGGGACCGGCCGTTTACAATGAGCAGTTCTTC	CASSGPLAGPAVYNEQFF
TRBV12-3/TRBV12-4	few	TRBJ2-6	.	TGTGCCAGCACCTCTAAATCTGGGGCCAACGTCCTGACTTTC	CASTSKSGANVLTF
TRBV7-6	few	TRBJ2-1	.	TGTGCCAGCAGATCCGGGACTTCATCAAATGAGCAGTTCTTC	CASRSGTSSNEQFF
TRBV5-4	many	TRBJ1-2	.	TGTGCCAGCAGCTCAACAGGGATAGCTAACTATGGCTACACCTTC	CASSSTGIANYGYTF
TRBV5-1	.	TRBJ2-2	TRBD2	TGCGCCAGCAGCGGGACTAGCTCGCTTCTGTTTTTT	CASSGTSSLLFF
TRBV24-1	.	TRBJ2-3	.	TGTGCCACCAGTGAGCGACATACGCAGTATTTT	CATSERHTQYF
TRBV7-9	few	TRBJ2-7	TRBD1	TGTGCCAGCAGCTCGCCCCTTAGGGGGACAGGGGGCTACGAGCAGTACTTC	CASSSPLRGTGGYEQYF
TRBV21-1	many	TRBJ1-6	.	TGTGCCAGCAGCAAAGTTAGAGGGGGGGATTCACCCCTCCACTTT	CASSKVRGGDSPLHF
TRBV9	.	TRBJ2-1	TRBD1	TGTGCCAGCAGCGTGATCGGACAGGGCGGCAACAATGAGCAGTTCTTC	CASSVIGQGGNNEQFF
TRBV6-1	few	TRBJ2-2	.	TGTGCCAGCAGTGAATTACCTGGGGGGAGTGTGGCCGGGGAGCTGTTTTTT	CASSELPGGSVAGELFF
TRBV9	many	TRBJ2-1	TRBD2	TGTGCCAGCAGCGTAGTTGGCGGGAGGTTATACAATGAGCAGTTCTTC	CASSVVGGRLYNEQFF
TRBV27	many	TRBJ2-3	TRBD1	TGTGCCAGCAACCAACAGGGGATTCCTAGCACAGATACGCAGTATTTT	CASNQQGIPSTDTQYF
TRBV20-1	few	TRBJ2-1	.	TGCAGTGCTAGAGAGGGGGCCAATGAGCAGTTCTTC	CSAREGANEQFF
TRBV3-1	.	TRBJ2-7	.	TGTGCCAGCAGCCCGAGACAGGGACTCTCCTACGAGCAGTACTTC	CASSPRQGLSYEQYF